These 8 T cell receptor beta chains were sequenced from one sample in a study of human T cells and chemical hapten exposure (dated by TCRdb to the early 2020s). To prepare the library, RACE was applied. The data were produced on a NextSeq 500. Clones were called with MiXCR by TCRdb after fastp trimmed the public reads at Q25, and only in-frame beta chains were retained. Rows merge per CDR3 protein into single entries with the most common DNA and genes. The sample table contains about 89,000 distinct CDR3 sequences; only one count was recorded for 11% of them. The biggest ten clones account for roughly 2.2% of the sample. The sample's time point, from its label and the paper: patch test 2, 6 weeks after DPC sensitization. The sample's treatment or condition label, decoded: therapeutic diphenylcyclopropenone sensitization with weekly scalp DPC. The material sequenced was whole blood, taken in connection with sensitization to the hapten diphenylcyclopropenone (DPC). The source is a middle-aged man with alopecia areata. Some clones in this sample may be carry-over from other donors' samples.

The V and J genes are TRBV14 and TRBJ2-1, with 12 bases matching TRBD2. This CDR3 has 16 amino acids. The V gene end was trimmed by 1 base and the J gene end by 10 bases; junction bases not matched to a gene: 8. Germline V CDR1 and CDR2: SGHDN, FVKESK. The CDR3 loop reads CASSQAPGLAGREQFF. The CDR3 coding sequence is TGTGCCAGCAGCCAAGCTCCGGGACTAGCGGGCCGAGAGCAGTTCTTC.

This clonotype has ten or more counts. The J gene is TRBJ2-4, the V gene TRBV7-3, with 8 bases fitting TRBD2. CDR3 length equals 14 residues. Trimming removed 5 bases from V and 8 bases from J; junction bases left unmatched: 8. CDR1 and CDR2 (germline): SGHTA, FQGTGA. CDR3 protein: CASSPSGSRDIQYF. For the CDR3, the DNA is TGTGCCAGCAGCCCTAGCGGGTCCCGAGACATTCAGTACTTC.

In its sample, this clonotype was seen a few times. The chain combines TRBV9 with TRBJ2-1; no firm D call. Germline V gene data show CDR1 as SGDLS and CDR2 as YYNGEE. CDR3 length: 12 amino acids. Trimming took 2 bases from V and 4 from J, leaving 4 bases between them. The CDR3 coding sequence is TGTGCCAGCAGCGTGGGGTACAATGAGCAGTTCTTC. Translation gives CASSVGYNEQFF.

A few counts support this clonotype. V is TRBV29-1 and J is TRBJ2-5; 11 nucleotides match TRBD2. CDR1 is SQVTM and CDR2 is ANQGSEA in the germline V gene. V was pared by 0 bases and J by 4 bases, with 7 bases of the junction left unmatched. The CDR3 extends over 16 amino acids. The CDR3 loop is CSVEESASGRRETQYF. CDR3 DNA: TGCAGCGTTGAAGAGTCGGCTAGCGGGAGGAGAGAGACCCAGTACTTC.

The chain combines TRBV20-1 with TRBJ2-2, with 7 bases fitting TRBD2. Per germline, CDR1 DFQATT and CDR2 SNEGSKA (reference sequence). Trimming removed 3 bases from V and 16 bases from J; junction bases left unmatched: 8. There are 11 residues in the CDR3. CDR3 coding DNA: TGCAGTGCTAGTGCGACTAGCCCCGCGTTTTTT. Amino acids: CSASATSPAFF.

The chain links TRBV7-9 to TRBJ2-2, with D perhaps matching TRBD1 or TRBD2 (6 bases each). Trimming cost V 3 bases and J 5 bases, with 13 bases left between them. The V gene's germline CDR1 is SEHNR and CDR2 FQNEAQ (reference sequence). This CDR3 has 15 amino acids. CDR3 protein: CASSLNRGRTGELFF. CDR3 sequence (DNA): TGTGCCAGCAGCTTGAACCGGGGGCGGACCGGGGAGCTGTTTTTT.

The chain has TRBV5-4 and TRBJ2-7; 10 bases are a match to TRBD2. The CDR3 is 16 residues long. The trim removed 4 bases at V and 2 bases at J, leaving 9 bases unmatched. In germline, CDR1 is SGHNT, CDR2 YYREEE (reference sequence). CDR3: CASSRPATSGTYEQYF. The CDR3 DNA reads as TGTGCCAGCAGCCGACCCGCAACTAGCGGGACCTACGAGCAGTACTTC.

V usage is TRBV25-1 and J usage is TRBJ2-7, with D perhaps TRBD2 (5 bases). The CDR3 has 13 residues. Looked up from germline, CDR1 is MGHDK and CDR2 is SYGVNS. V was shortened by 4 bases and J by 4 bases, with 11 bases between the two germline ends. The CDR3 DNA follows: TGTGCCAGCAGTGCCGCCCCGGGATACGAGCAGTACGTC. This gives the protein CASSAAPGYEQYV.